A single sample is the source of the 26 T cell receptor beta chains below, sequenced in a study of blood T cell repertoires in COVID-19. TCRdb keeps only in-frame clones here, not all; method: immunoSEQ multiplex PCR. Of fewer than 150,000 clones in the sample, about four fifths were seen once. Sequenced sample: peripheral blood. The receptors shown here come from a woman younger than 45 who had recovered from COVID-19.

This clone was counted once. The chain joins TRBV7-9 to TRBJ1-1, with 7 positions matching TRBD1. Germline lookup yields CDR1 SEHNR and CDR2 FQNEAQ (reference sequence). The CDR3 has 14 residues. The J segment lost 4 bases and the V segment lost 5 bases, leaving 7 bases of the junction unmatched. The CDR3: CASSVSGGTTEAFF. The CDR3 DNA is TGTGCCAGCAGCGTCTCAGGGGGGACCACTGAAGCTTTCTTT.

The chain couples TRBV9 to TRBJ2-1; 8 bases line up with TRBD1. The V segment lost 4 bases and the J segment 3 bases; nucleotides outside the gene matches: 6. The CDR3 runs 15 residues. In germline, CDR1 is SGDLS, CDR2 YYNGEE. CDR3 sequence: CASSPQGQGYNEQFF. CDR3 DNA: TGTGCCAGCAGCCCTCAAGGACAGGGCTACAATGAGCAGTTCTTC.

This chain uses TRBV27 with TRBJ2-7, with D perhaps TRBD2 (6 bases). The CDR3 has 13 amino acids. The V gene's germline CDR1 is MNHEY and CDR2 SMNVEV (reference sequence). Trimming removed 8 bases from V and 0 bases from J, with 11 bases in between. CDR3 region: CASGDGSSYEQYF. CDR3 nucleotides: TGTGCCAGCGGAGACGGGAGCTCCTACGAGCAGTACTTC.

This clone was observed a few times. This sequence joins TRBV27 and TRBJ2-1, with 9 bases fitting TRBD2. CDR1 MNHEY and CDR2 SMNVEV come from the germline V gene (reference sequence). The junction had 6 bases not matched to a gene; V was cut back by 6 bases and J by 6 bases. The CDR3 length is 14 residues. The CDR3 sequence is CASRDLAGSNEQFF. Written as DNA, the CDR3 is TGTGCCAGCAGAGACCTAGCGGGGAGCAATGAGCAGTTCTTC.

The rearrangement joins TRBV2 to TRBJ1-5; D is ambiguous. Germline V gene sequence: CDR1 SNHLY, CDR2 FYNNEI. The CDR3 runs 13 residues. The germline V and J ends were trimmed by 5 bases and 6 bases, with 11 bases remaining between them. The CDR3 here is CASSRLGSQPQHF. The CDR3 nucleotides read TGTGCCAGCAGTCGGTTGGGGAGTCAGCCCCAGCATTTT.

The chain carries TRBV5-1 and TRBJ2-2; D gene unclear. Per germline, CDR1 SGHRS and CDR2 YFSETQ. Trimming pared 2 bases from V and 4 bases from J, leaving 12 bases between. The CDR3 runs to 15 residues. The CDR3 reads CASSLRPTGTGELFF. For the CDR3, the DNA is TGCGCCAGCAGCTTAAGGCCCACGGGCACCGGGGAGCTGTTTTTT.

This clone appeared a single time. This chain uses TRBV19 with TRBJ2-5, with 12 bases matching TRBD2. Germline CDR1 reads LNHDA; CDR2 reads SQIVND (reference sequence). This CDR3 has 17 residues. With 5 bases clipped from V and 1 base from J, the junction kept 8 bases outside the gene matches. The CDR3 DNA follows: TGTGCCAGTAGTTTTCGGACTAGCGGGACCTCCCAAGAGACCCAGTACTTC. Translation gives CASSFRTSGTSQETQYF.

The chain carries TRBV7-6 and TRBJ2-3, with 8 bases lining up with TRBD2. Germline assignment: CDR1 SGHVS and CDR2 FNYEAQ. The CDR3 length is 15 residues. Germline trimming cut 5 bases from V and 10 bases from J; bases unmatched to any gene: 14. CDR3 residues: CASSTRTSGTSAQYF. The CDR3 nucleotides are TGTGCCAGCAGCACCCGAACTAGCGGCACCTCTGCGCAGTATTTT.

The chain has TRBV27 and TRBJ1-1, with a possible D match to TRBD1 (5 bases). The CDR3 is 15 residues long. In germline, CDR1 is MNHEY, CDR2 SMNVEV (reference sequence). Trimming removed 1 base from V and 0 bases from J, with 9 bases in between. The CDR3 region is CASSLWRGMNTEAFF. In DNA, the CDR3 is TGTGCCAGCAGTTTATGGCGGGGGATGAACACTGAAGCTTTCTTT.

The table lists this clone with a few counts. The CDR3 DNA reads TGTGCCAGCAGCCCCCGACAGGGGGAAAGAAACACCATATATTTT. The encoded protein is CASSPRQGERNTIYF. V is TRBV9 and J is TRBJ1-3; 9 nucleotides line up with TRBD1. From germline, CDR1 is SGDLS and CDR2 YYNGEE. The V and J ends lost 4 bases and 5 bases, in that order; junction bases with no gene match: 7. This CDR3 contains 15 residues. Full variable domain (missing parts from reference TRBV9 and TRBJ1-3): DSGVTQTPKHLITATGQRVTLRCSPRSGDLSVYWYQQSLDQGLQFLIQYYNGEERAKGNILERFSAQQFPDLHSELNLSSLELGDSALYFCASSPRQGERNTIYFGEGSWLTVV.

The chain carries TRBV13 and TRBJ2-6; tentatively, D is TRBD2 (7 bases). V was trimmed by 5 bases and J by 4 bases, leaving 24 bases between them. Per germline, CDR1 PRHDT and CDR2 FYEKMQ (reference sequence). The CDR3 runs 19 residues. CDR3 sequence reads: CASSIPVGGGVPGANVLTF. In DNA, the CDR3 is TGTGCCAGCAGCATCCCTGTAGGGGGGGGAGTCCCCGGGGCCAACGTCCTGACTTTC.

CDR3 residues: CASSPTGMNQPQHF. DNA of the CDR3: TGTGCCAGCAGCCCGACAGGGATGAATCAGCCCCAGCATTTT. V and J are TRBV14 and TRBJ1-5; 7 bases align to TRBD1. Germline lookup yields CDR1 SGHDN and CDR2 FVKESK. The trim removed 4 bases at V and 4 bases at J, leaving 4 bases unmatched. The CDR3 loop spans 14 amino acids.

This clone has only one observation. This chain uses TRBV7-8 with TRBJ2-6, with 12 bases lining up with TRBD2. The CDR3 has 21 residues. V lost 0 bases and J lost 0; bases outside the gene matches: 9. CDR1 SGHVS and CDR2 FQNEAQ come from the germline V gene. CDR3 bases: TGTGCCAGCAGCTTAGCGATAAGGACTAGCGGGGCAACCTCTGGGGCCAACGTCCTGACTTTC. It specifies CASSLAIRTSGATSGANVLTF.

The chain uses TRBV5-1 and TRBJ2-3, with TRBD2 matching 15 bases. The CDR3 runs 15 residues. Germline CDR1 is SGHRS and CDR2 is YFSETQ. With V trimmed by 7 bases and J by 4 bases, 4 bases remained unmatched. The DNA of the CDR3 is TGCGCCAGCCAAGGACTAGCGGGAGGGGCAGATACGCAGTATTTT. Translation: CASQGLAGGADTQYF.

This chain joins TRBV18 and TRBJ2-3; a weak D match, TRBD1 (6 bases). With 5 bases removed from V and 1 base from J, the gap between germline ends came to 16 bases. The CDR3 is 16 amino acids. CDR1 and CDR2 from the germline V gene are KGHSH and LQKENI. The CDR3 DNA is TGTGCCAGCTCAACTGGACAGAGTAGAGGCACAGATACGCAGTATTTT. Its protein is CASSTGQSRGTDTQYF. The entire variable domain, with the rest obtained from reference TRBV18 and TRBJ2-3, is as follows: NAGVMQNPRHLVRRRGQEARLRCSPMKGHSHVYWYRQLPEEGLKFMVYLQKENIIDESGMPKERFSAEFPKEGPSILRIQQVVRGDSAAYFCASSTGQSRGTDTQYFGPGTRLTVL.

V usage is TRBV13 and J usage is TRBJ2-7, with 9 bases aligning to TRBD2. The CDR3 has 16 residues. Germline V gene sequence: CDR1 PRHDT, CDR2 FYEKMQ (reference sequence). V was pared by 2 bases and J by 3 bases, with 8 bases of the junction left unmatched. CDR3 sequence (DNA): TGTGCCAGCAGCTTATTGGCGGGGGGGCCAAACTACGAGCAGTACTTC. Its protein is CASSLLAGGPNYEQYF.

The CDR3 protein is CASSYGGGNGQPQHF. As DNA, the CDR3 is TGTGCCAGCAGTTACGGTGGGGGGAACGGGCAGCCCCAGCATTTT. This sequence joins TRBV6-5 and TRBJ1-5; tentatively, D is TRBD1 (5 bases). This CDR3 has 15 residues. Looked up from germline, CDR1 is MNHEY and CDR2 is SVGAGI. Trimming took 2 bases from V and 7 from J, leaving 15 bases between them.

This chain uses TRBV7-2 with TRBJ2-7, with 8 bases that match TRBD1. Germline loops: CDR1 SGHTA, CDR2 FQGNSA. This CDR3 region has 13 residues. Unmatched junction bases numbered 8, after V lost 4 bases and J lost 9 bases. The CDR3 coding sequence is TGTGCCAGCAGCTCGTCCCAGGGGGCCGGGCAGTACTTC. It yields the protein CASSSSQGAGQYF.

This clone was detected a few times. The rearrangement links TRBV5-1 to TRBJ1-2; TRBD1 might be the D (5 bases). The V end lost 4 bases, the J end lost 2 bases, and 18 bases lay between the germline ends. Germline CDR1 is SGHRS and CDR2 is YFSETQ. The CDR3 sequence is 16 residues long. The CDR3: CASSAGDRPWNYGYTF. CDR3 coding DNA: TGCGCCAGCAGCGCCGGCGACAGACCTTGGAACTATGGCTACACCTTC.

This chain connects TRBV9 to TRBJ1-1, with no clear D. The germline V gene encodes CDR1 SGDLS and CDR2 YYNGEE. The V end lost 4 bases, the J end lost 3 bases, and 16 bases lay between the germline ends. This CDR3 contains 15 residues. The CDR3 here is CASSPRPGVDTEAFF. The CDR3 coding sequence is TGTGCCAGCAGCCCTCGACCCGGGGTGGACACTGAAGCTTTCTTT.

This sequence joins TRBV19 and TRBJ2-7; TRBD2 matches 15 bases. The V gene's germline CDR1 is LNHDA and CDR2 SQIVND (reference sequence). The CDR3 is made up of 18 amino acids. V trimming: 5 bases; J trimming: 0 bases; junction bases outside the gene matches: 8. The CDR3 reads CASSEWGLAGGRSYEQYF. The CDR3 DNA reads TGTGCCAGTAGTGAGTGGGGACTAGCGGGAGGCCGCTCCTACGAGCAGTACTTC.

This clone came up a few times. This sequence joins TRBV7-3 and TRBJ2-3; D perhaps matches TRBD1 (6 bases). The CDR3 extends over 14 amino acids. V lost 4 bases to trimming and J lost 2 bases, with 10 bases between them. CDR1 and CDR2 from the germline V gene are SGHTA and FQGTGA. The CDR3 spells CASSSDRNTDTQYF. The CDR3 coding sequence is TGTGCCAGCAGCTCGGACAGAAACACAGATACGCAGTATTTT.

In this sample, this clone turned up a few times. The rearrangement links TRBV29-1 to TRBJ2-5; D gene unclear. V lost 4 bases to trimming and J lost 4 bases, with 10 bases between them. The CDR3 loop spans 12 amino acids. CDR1 is SQVTM, CDR2 ANQGSEA, per germline. The CDR3 loop reads CSVASARETQYF. Here the CDR3 DNA reads TGCAGCGTTGCCTCCGCTAGAGAGACCCAGTACTTC. The entire variable domain, with the rest obtained from reference TRBV29-1 and TRBJ2-5, is as follows: SAVISQKPSRDICQRGTSLTIQCQVDSQVTMMFWYRQQPGQSLTLIATANQGSEATYESGFVIDKFPISRPNLTFSTLTVSNMSPEDSSIYLCSVASARETQYFGPGTRLLVL.

The chain joins TRBV9 to TRBJ2-1, with D possibly being TRBD1 (6 bases). The V gene's germline CDR1 is SGDLS and CDR2 YYNGEE. The ends were cut back, 0 bases at V and 0 bases at J, with 13 bases in the middle. CDR3 length: 17 amino acids. The CDR3, as DNA: TGTGCCAGCAGCGTAGTTGGGGGCCCGAGCTCCTACAATGAGCAGTTCTTC. Translation gives CASSVVGGPSSYNEQFF. Together with reference TRBV9 and TRBJ2-1, the CDR3 gives the full variable domain: DSGVTQTPKHLITATGQRVTLRCSPRSGDLSVYWYQQSLDQGLQFLIQYYNGEERAKGNILERFSAQQFPDLHSELNLSSLELGDSALYFCASSVVGGPSSYNEQFFGPGTRLTVL.

V gene TRBV5-6 combines with J gene TRBJ2-7; 9 positions match TRBD1. This CDR3 contains 14 residues. V gave up 3 bases and J gave up 2 bases; unmatched junction bases: 3. Germline V gene data show CDR1 as SGHDT and CDR2 as YYEEEE. The CDR3 protein is CASSSGTGPYEQYF. CDR3 nucleotides: TGTGCCAGCAGCTCCGGGACAGGGCCCTACGAGCAGTACTTC.

V usage is TRBV11-2 and J usage is TRBJ2-5, with 7 bases aligning to TRBD2. The J segment lost 9 bases and the V segment lost 6 bases, leaving 10 bases of the junction unmatched. Germline values: CDR1 SGHAT, CDR2 FQNNGV. The length of the CDR3 is 13 residues. The DNA for the CDR3 is TGTGCCAGCAGTCCGGGGGAGGGATCGCCCCAGTACTTC. Protein: CASSPGEGSPQYF. Full variable domain (missing parts from reference TRBV11-2 and TRBJ2-5): EAGVAQSPRYKIIEKRQSVAFWCNPISGHATLYWYQQILGQGPKLLIQFQNNGVVDDSQLPKDRFSAERLKGVDSTLKIQPAKLEDSAVYLCASSPGEGSPQYFGPGTRLLVL.